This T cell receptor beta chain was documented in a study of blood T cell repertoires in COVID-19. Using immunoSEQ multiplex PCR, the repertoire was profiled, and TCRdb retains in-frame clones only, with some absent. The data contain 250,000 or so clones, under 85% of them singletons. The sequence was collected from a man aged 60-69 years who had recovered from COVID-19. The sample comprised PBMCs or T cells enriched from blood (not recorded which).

CDR3 DNA sequence: TGCGCCAGCAGCTCTACCGGGACTACCTCAGATACGCAGTATTTT. This gives the protein CASSSTGTTSDTQYF. This chain links TRBV5-1 with TRBJ2-3; TRBD2 agrees at 7 bases. V was pared by 3 bases and J by 4 bases, with 8 bases of the junction left unmatched. Germline V gene sequence: CDR1 SGHRS, CDR2 YFSETQ. The CDR3 loop spans 15 amino acids.